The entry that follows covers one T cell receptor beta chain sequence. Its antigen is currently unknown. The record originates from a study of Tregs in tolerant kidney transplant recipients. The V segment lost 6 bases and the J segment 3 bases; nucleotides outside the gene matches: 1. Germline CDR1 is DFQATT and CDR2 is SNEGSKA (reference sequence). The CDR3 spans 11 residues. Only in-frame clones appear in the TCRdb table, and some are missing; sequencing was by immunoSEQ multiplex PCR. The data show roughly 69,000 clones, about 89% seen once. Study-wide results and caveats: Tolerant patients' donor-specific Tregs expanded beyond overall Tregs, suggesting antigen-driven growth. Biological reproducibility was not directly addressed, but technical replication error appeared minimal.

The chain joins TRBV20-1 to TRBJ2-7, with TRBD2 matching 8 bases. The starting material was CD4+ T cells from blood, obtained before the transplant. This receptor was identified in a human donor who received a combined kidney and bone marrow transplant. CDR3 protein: CSAGTSYEQYF. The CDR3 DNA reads TGCAGTGCAGGGACTAGCTACGAGCAGTACTTC.